This T cell receptor (beta chain) was profiled in a study of regulatory T cells in long-lasting Graves disease. CDR3 length equals 17 residues. Unmatched junction bases numbered 16, after V lost 6 bases and J lost 6 bases. Germline CDR1 is LNHDA and CDR2 is SQIVND (reference sequence). The time point is: persistent/refractory GD, antithyroid drugs over 5 years with positive TRAb. Scientists built the TCR library using RNA that was extracted from PBMCs. This clonotype has ten or more counts. Building of the TCR beta libraries involved iRepertoire HTBI primers and Arm-PCR of CDR3 regions. TCRdb re-derived calls from the multiplex PCR reads in MiXCR, one entry per CDR3 protein. The table shows a few hundred thousand distinct CDR3 sequences, with about 25% occurring only once.

The input for sequencing was peripheral blood mononuclear cells (PBMCs), taken when the disease was refractory, from a patient treated with antithyroid drugs. This chain uses TRBV19 with TRBJ2-1, with TRBD2 matching 8 bases. This sequence originates from a female donor with Graves disease. CDR3 nucleotides: TGTGCCAGTAGCGTCACTTACCCGGGACTAGTACGCAATGAGCAGTTCTTC. Its translation is CASSVTYPGLVRNEQFF.